Below, 5 T cell receptor beta chains from the same sample are listed, as sequenced in a study of CD8+ T cells in alopecia areata. Treatment reported: oral pan-JAK inhibitor, 5-10 mg twice daily. Collected material from alopecia areata patients comprised lesional scalp punch biopsies and peripheral blood. In each case, RNA was isolated and then reverse transcribed into cDNA as the sequencing template. Profiled with immunoSEQ multiplex PCR; TCRdb holds only in-frame clones, not every one. The table shows around 4,200 clones, with 69% occurring only once. The sequencing used skin, collected at week 24, from a patient treated with tofacitinib. These receptors were collected from a human donor with alopecia areata.

The chain couples TRBV2 to TRBJ2-3; 13 bases are shared with TRBD2. V gave up 6 bases and J gave up 0 bases; unmatched junction bases: 9. The CDR3 contains 18 residues. Per germline, CDR1 SNHLY and CDR2 FYNNEI. CDR3 nucleotides: TGTGCCAGCAGATCCGGGACTAGCGGGACCTCTAGCACAGATACGCAGTATTTT. Amino acids: CASRSGTSGTSSTDTQYF.

Turning to this clone: Compared with germline, one end of the junction differs, possibly owing to a read error. This chain links TRBV6-6 with TRBJ2-7; TRBD2 agrees at 9 bases. This CDR3 region has 16 residues. The germline V gene has CDR1 MNHNY and CDR2 SVGAGI (reference sequence). The chain's CDR3 is CACSPLAGTVSGRQYF. DNA of the CDR3: TGTGCCTGCAGTCCTCTAGCGGGGACCGTGTCTGGTAGGCAGTACTTC.

The chain links TRBV15 to TRBJ1-1; D ambiguous. V was trimmed by 1 base and J by 4 bases, leaving 7 bases between them. Germline loops: CDR1 LNHNV, CDR2 YYDKDF (reference sequence). The CDR3 sequence is 13 residues long. CDR3 region: CATSRVTSTEAFF. DNA of the CDR3: TGTGCCACCAGCAGAGTCACATCCACTGAAGCTTTCTTT. Full variable domain (missing parts from reference TRBV15 and TRBJ1-1): DAMVIQNPRYQVTQFGKPVTLSCSQTLNHNVMYWYQQKSSQAPKLLFHYYDKDFNNEADTPDNFQSRRPNTSFCFLDIRSPGLGDTAMYLCATSRVTSTEAFFGQGTRLTVV.

The rearrangement uses TRBV19 and TRBJ2-7, with D tentatively TRBD1 (5 bases). The CDR3 has 16 amino acids. V was clipped by 1 base and J by 3 bases, with 16 bases between them. Germline V gives CDR1 LNHDA, CDR2 SQIVND (reference sequence). CDR3 coding DNA: TGTGCCAGTAGTATAGCATCCGACAGTAACTTCTACGAGCAGTACTTC. Its protein product is CASSIASDSNFYEQYF.

This clone showed up just a few times. The chain is built from TRBV19 and TRBJ2-1; unclear D gene. The CDR3 has 14 residues. The V gene's germline CDR1 is LNHDA and CDR2 SQIVND (reference sequence). Trimming cost V 6 bases and J 8 bases, with 17 bases left between them. The CDR3 region has the DNA TGTGCCAGTAGGAATGGTCCCCAGGACGATGAGCAGTTCTTC. Residues: CASRNGPQDDEQFF.